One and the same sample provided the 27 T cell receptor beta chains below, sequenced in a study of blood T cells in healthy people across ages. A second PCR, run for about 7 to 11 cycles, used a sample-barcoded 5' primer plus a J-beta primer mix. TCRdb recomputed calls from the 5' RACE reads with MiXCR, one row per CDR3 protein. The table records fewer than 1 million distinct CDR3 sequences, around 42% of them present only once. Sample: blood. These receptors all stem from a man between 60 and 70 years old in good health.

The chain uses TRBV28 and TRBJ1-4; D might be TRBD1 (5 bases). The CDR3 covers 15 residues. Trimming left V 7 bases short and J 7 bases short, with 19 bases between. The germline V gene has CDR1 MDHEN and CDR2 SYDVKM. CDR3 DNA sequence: TGTGCCAGCACTCAAAGACCCCGGAGGGGTGAAAAACTGTTTTTT. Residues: CASTQRPRRGEKLFF.

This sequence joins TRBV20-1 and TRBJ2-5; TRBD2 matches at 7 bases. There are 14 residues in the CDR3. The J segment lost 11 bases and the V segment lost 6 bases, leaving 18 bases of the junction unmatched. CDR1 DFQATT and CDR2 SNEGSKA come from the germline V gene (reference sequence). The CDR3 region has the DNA TGCAGTGCCCCTTGGCGGCGGGGGTCCAATGAGCAGTACTTC. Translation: CSAPWRRGSNEQYF.

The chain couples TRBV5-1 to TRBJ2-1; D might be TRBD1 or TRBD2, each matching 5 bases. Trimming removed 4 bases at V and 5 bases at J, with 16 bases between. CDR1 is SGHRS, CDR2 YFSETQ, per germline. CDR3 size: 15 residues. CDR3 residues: CASSLNQGENNEQFF. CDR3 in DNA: TGCGCCAGCAGCCTAAACCAGGGAGAGAACAATGAGCAGTTCTTC.

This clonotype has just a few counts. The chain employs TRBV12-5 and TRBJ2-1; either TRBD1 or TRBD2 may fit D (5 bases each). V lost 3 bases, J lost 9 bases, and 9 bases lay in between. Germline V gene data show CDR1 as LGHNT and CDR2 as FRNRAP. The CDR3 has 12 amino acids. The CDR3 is CASGFGTVEQFF. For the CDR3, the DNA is TGTGCTAGTGGTTTTGGGACCGTTGAGCAGTTCTTC.

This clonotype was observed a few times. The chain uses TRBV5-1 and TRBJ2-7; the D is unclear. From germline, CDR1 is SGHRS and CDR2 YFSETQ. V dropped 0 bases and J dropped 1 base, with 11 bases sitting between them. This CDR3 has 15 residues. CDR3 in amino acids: CASSLAVQSSYEQYF. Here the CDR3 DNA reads TGCGCCAGCAGCTTGGCCGTTCAGAGTTCCTACGAGCAGTACTTC. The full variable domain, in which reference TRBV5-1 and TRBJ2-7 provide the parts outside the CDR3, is KAGVTQTPRYLIKTRGQQVTLSCSPISGHRSVSWYQQTPGQGLQFLFEYFSETQRNKGNFPGRFSGRQFSNSRSEMNVSTLELGDSALYLCASSLAVQSSYEQYFGPGTRLTVT.

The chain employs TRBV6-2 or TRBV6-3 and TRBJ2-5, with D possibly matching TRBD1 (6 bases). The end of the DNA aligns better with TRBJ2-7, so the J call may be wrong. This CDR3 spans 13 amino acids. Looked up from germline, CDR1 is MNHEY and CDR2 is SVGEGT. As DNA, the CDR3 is TGTGCCAGCAGAGACACCTTAGGGGGCGAGCAGTACTTC. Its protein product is CASRDTLGGEQYF.

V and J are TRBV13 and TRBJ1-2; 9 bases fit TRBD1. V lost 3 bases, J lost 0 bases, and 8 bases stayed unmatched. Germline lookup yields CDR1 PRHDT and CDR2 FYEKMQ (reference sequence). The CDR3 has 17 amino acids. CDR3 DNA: TGTGCCAGCAGCTTTCACCGGGACAGGGCTACTAACTATGGCTACACCTTC. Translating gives CASSFHRDRATNYGYTF.

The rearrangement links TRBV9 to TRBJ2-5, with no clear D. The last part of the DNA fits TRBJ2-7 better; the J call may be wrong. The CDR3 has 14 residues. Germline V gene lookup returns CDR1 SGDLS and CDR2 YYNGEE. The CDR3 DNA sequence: TGTGCCAGCAGCGTAGGGGTCGGTTCCTACGAGCAGTACTTC. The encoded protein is CASSVGVGSYEQYF.

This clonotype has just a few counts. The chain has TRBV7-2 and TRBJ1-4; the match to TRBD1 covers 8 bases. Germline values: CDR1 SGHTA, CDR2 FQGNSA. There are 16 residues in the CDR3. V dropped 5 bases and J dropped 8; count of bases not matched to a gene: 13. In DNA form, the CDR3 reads TGTGCCAGCAGCCCGGGGACAGGTCATCGGGGGGAAAAACTGTTTTTT. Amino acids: CASSPGTGHRGEKLFF.

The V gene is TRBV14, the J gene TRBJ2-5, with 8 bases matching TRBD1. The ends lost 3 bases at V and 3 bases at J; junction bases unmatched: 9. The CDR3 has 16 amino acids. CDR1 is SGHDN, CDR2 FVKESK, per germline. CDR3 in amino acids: CASSQSPGQGEETQYF. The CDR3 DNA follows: TGTGCCAGCAGCCAGAGCCCAGGACAGGGAGAAGAGACCCAGTACTTC.

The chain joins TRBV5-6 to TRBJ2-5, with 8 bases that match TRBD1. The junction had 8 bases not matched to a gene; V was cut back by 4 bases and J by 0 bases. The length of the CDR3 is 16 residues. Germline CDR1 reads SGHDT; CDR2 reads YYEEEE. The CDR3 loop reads CASSRGDRPYQETQYF. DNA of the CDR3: TGTGCCAGCAGCCGTGGGGACAGGCCGTACCAAGAGACCCAGTACTTC.

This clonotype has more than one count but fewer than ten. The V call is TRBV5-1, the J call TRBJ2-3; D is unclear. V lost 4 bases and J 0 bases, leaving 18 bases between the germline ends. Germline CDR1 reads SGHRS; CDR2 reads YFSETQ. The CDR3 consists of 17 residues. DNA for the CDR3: TGCGCCAGCAGCACCACCGCGACGAGCCCTAGCACAGATACGCAGTATTTT. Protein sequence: CASSTTATSPSTDTQYF.

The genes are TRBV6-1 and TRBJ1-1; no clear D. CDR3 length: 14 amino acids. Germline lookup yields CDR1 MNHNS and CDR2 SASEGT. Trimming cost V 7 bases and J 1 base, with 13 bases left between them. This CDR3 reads CASIARPRNTEAFF. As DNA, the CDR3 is TGTGCCAGCATTGCAAGACCGAGGAACACTGAAGCTTTCTTT.

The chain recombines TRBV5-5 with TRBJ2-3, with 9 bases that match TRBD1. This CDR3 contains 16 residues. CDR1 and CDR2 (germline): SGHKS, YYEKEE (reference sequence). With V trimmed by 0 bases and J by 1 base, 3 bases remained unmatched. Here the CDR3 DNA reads TGTGCCAGCAGCTTGGCGTGGACAGGGGGCACAGATACGCAGTATTTT. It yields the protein CASSLAWTGGTDTQYF.

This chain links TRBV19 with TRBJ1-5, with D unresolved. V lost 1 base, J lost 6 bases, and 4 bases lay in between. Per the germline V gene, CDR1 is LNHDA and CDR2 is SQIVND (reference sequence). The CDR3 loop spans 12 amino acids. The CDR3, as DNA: TGTGCCAGTAGTATAGGGAGTCAGCCCCAGCATTTT. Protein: CASSIGSQPQHF.

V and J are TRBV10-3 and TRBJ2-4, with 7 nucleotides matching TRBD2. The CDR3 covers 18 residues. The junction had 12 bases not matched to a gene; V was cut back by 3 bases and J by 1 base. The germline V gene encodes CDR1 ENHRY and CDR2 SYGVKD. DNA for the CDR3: TGTGCCATCAGTGATGTTGGCCAGCCCGGGGGGGCCAAAAACATTCAGTACTTC. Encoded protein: CAISDVGQPGGAKNIQYF.

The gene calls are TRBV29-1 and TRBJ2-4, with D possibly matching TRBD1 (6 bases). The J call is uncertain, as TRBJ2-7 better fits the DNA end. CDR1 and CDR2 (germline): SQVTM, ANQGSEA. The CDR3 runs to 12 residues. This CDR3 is CSVVSGADEQYF. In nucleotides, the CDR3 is TGCAGCGTTGTGTCAGGGGCGGACGAGCAGTACTTC.

The CDR3 sequence: CASSSTVDRDEKLFF. Written as DNA, the CDR3 is TGTGCCAGCAGCTCCACCGTCGACAGGGATGAAAAACTGTTTTTT. The V gene is TRBV5-6, the J gene TRBJ1-4; 7 positions agree with TRBD1. The CDR3 loop spans 15 amino acids. Looked up from germline, CDR1 is SGHDT and CDR2 is YYEEEE. J was trimmed by 6 bases and V by 3 bases; bases with no gene match: 8.

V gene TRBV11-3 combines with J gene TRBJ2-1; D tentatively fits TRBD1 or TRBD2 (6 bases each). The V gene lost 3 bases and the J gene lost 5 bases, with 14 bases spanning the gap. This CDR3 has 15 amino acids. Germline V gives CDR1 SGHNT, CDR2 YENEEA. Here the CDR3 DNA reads TGTGCCAGCAGCTTGGCGGCGGGGACAAACAATGAGCAGTTCTTC. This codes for CASSLAAGTNNEQFF.

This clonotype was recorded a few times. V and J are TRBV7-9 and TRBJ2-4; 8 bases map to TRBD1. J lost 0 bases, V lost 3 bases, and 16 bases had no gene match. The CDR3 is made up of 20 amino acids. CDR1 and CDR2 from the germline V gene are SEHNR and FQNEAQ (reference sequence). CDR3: CASSLQVDRGVGLAKNIQYF. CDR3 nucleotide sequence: TGTGCCAGCAGCTTGCAAGTCGACAGGGGAGTGGGCCTAGCCAAAAACATTCAGTACTTC.

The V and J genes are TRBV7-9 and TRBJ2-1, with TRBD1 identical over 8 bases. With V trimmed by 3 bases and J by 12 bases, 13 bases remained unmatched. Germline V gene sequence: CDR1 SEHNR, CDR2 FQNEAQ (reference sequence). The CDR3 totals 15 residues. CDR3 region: CASSFPGQAGAGQFF. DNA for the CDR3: TGTGCCAGCAGCTTTCCGGGACAGGCAGGAGCAGGGCAGTTCTTC.

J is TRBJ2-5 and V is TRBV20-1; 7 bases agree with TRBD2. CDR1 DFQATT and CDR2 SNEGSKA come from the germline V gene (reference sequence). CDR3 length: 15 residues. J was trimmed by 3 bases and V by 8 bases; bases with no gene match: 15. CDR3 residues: CSYDVGRGSEETQYF. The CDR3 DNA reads TGCAGTTACGACGTGGGGCGGGGGTCGGAAGAGACCCAGTACTTC.

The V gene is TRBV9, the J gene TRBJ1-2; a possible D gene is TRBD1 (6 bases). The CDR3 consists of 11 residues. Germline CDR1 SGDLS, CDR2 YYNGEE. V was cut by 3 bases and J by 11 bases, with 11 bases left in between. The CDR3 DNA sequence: TGTGCCAGCAGCGGTGATAGGGGGTACACCTTC. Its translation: CASSGDRGYTF.

The CDR3 sequence: CASSQRQRTYEQYF. The CDR3 DNA reads TGTGCCAGCAGCCAAAGGCAGAGAACCTACGAGCAGTACTTC. J is TRBJ2-7 and V is TRBV3-1; no definite D call. CDR3 size: 14 residues. Trimming removed 2 bases at V and 2 bases at J, with 10 bases between. Per germline, CDR1 LGHDT and CDR2 YNNKEL (reference sequence).

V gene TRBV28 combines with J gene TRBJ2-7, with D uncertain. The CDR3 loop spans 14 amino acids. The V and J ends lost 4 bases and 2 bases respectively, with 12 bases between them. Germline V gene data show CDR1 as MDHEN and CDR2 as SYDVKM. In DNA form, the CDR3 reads TGTGCCAGCAGTTCTATCATCCCAACCTACGAGCAGTACTTC. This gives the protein CASSSIIPTYEQYF.

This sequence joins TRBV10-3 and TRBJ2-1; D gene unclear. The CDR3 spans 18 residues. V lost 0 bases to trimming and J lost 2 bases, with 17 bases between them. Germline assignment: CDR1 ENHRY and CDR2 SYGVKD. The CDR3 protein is CAISESNKVADAYNEQFF. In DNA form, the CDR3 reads TGTGCCATCAGTGAGTCTAACAAAGTTGCAGACGCCTACAATGAGCAGTTCTTC.

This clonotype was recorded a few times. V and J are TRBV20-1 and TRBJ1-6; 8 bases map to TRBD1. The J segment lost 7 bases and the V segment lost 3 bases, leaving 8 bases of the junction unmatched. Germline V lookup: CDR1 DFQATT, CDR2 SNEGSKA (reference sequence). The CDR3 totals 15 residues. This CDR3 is CSARVTGEGNSPLHF. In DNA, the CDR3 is TGCAGTGCTAGGGTGACAGGGGAAGGAAATTCACCCCTCCACTTT.